This T cell receptor (beta chain) was observed in a study of regulatory T cells in long-lasting Graves disease. The CDR3 spans 15 residues. From germline, CDR1 is WNHNN and CDR2 SYGVQD (reference sequence). Trimming cost V 6 bases and J 2 bases, with 13 bases left between them. Sequencing libraries for TCR beta were prepared with iRepertoire HTBI primers and Arm-PCR of CDR3 regions. MiXCR, applied by TCRdb to the multiplex PCR reads, yields one record per CDR3 protein. The table shows about 540,000 distinct CDR3 sequences, with approximately 15% occurring only once. This clonotype was recorded many times. Sample time point: newly diagnosed GD, antithyroid drugs for less than 3 months. After RNA was extracted from PBMCs, the TCR library was made from it. The sample also formed part of further work on T cells in Graves' hyperthyroidism and ophthalmopathy.

The V gene is TRBV10-1, the J gene TRBJ2-2; unclear D gene. Sequencing used peripheral blood mononuclear cells (PBMCs), obtained at new diagnosis, from a patient treated with antithyroid drugs. This clonotype was obtained from a man in his thirties or forties with Graves disease. CDR3: CASRDSPINTGELFF. For the CDR3, the DNA is TGCGCCAGCAGGGATTCTCCTATCAACACCGGGGAGCTGTTTTTT.